Following are 22 T cell receptor beta chains from one sample sequenced in a study of OX40 agonist ivuxolimab in advanced cancers. TCRdb keeps only in-frame clones here, not all; method: immunoSEQ multiplex PCR. This repertoire shows about 85,000 clones, about 86% found once; its top ten account for under 2%. The sample in question was CD4+ or CD8+ T cells sorted from blood, obtained in a trial of the OX40 agonist ivuxolimab. The source is an adult with an advanced solid tumor such as melanoma, head and neck, liver or kidney cancer.

This chain uses TRBV5-4 with TRBJ1-1, with a possible D match to TRBD1 (6 bases). This CDR3 spans 14 amino acids. Trimming removed 3 bases from V and 1 base from J, with 10 bases in between. CDR1 is SGHNT and CDR2 is YYREEE in the germline V gene (reference sequence). The CDR3 here is CASSWDNSNTEAFF. The CDR3 DNA reads as TGTGCCAGCAGCTGGGACAACTCGAACACTGAAGCTTTCTTT. Full variable domain (missing parts from reference TRBV5-4 and TRBJ1-1): ETGVTQSPTHLIKTRGQQVTLRCSSQSGHNTVSWYQQALGQGPQFIFQYYREEENGRGNFPPRFSGLQFPNYSSELNVNALELDDSALYLCASSWDNSNTEAFFGQGTRLTVV.

The V and J genes are TRBV5-1 and TRBJ2-5; TRBD2 agrees at 8 bases. Germline loops: CDR1 SGHRS, CDR2 YFSETQ. There are 18 residues in the CDR3. Unmatched junction bases numbered 11, after V lost 0 bases and J lost 1 base. The CDR3 region is CASSLEAGGRRAQETQYF. CDR3 nucleotides: TGCGCCAGCAGCTTGGAGGCGGGGGGCCGGAGGGCCCAAGAGACCCAGTACTTC.

The gene calls are TRBV7-9 and TRBJ2-3; maybe TRBD1 (5 bases). The CDR3 contains 13 residues. Germline CDR1 reads SEHNR; CDR2 reads FQNEAQ (reference sequence). Trimming shortened V by 9 bases and J by 3 bases, and 13 bases separated the two germline ends. CDR3 nucleotide sequence: TGTGCCAGTGCCAAGGGGCCGACAGATACGCAGTATTTT. The encoded protein is CASAKGPTDTQYF.

With regard to this clone: This CDR3 fails to terminate in the conserved phenylalanine or tryptophan, so it likely reflects a read error. The V and J genes are TRBV15 and TRBJ1-2; 8 bases match TRBD1. Per the germline V gene, CDR1 is LNHNV and CDR2 is YYDKDF (reference sequence). V trimming: 3 bases; J trimming: 7 bases; junction bases outside the gene matches: 7. The CDR3 length is 14 residues. The CDR3 DNA is TGTGCCACCAGCAGGGATAGGACAGGGTCTGGCTACACCCTC. Its protein is CATSRDRTGSGYTL.

The CDR3 loop is CASSEGAGSYEQYF. Here the CDR3 DNA reads TGTGCCAGCAGTGAGGGGGCTGGGTCCTACGAGCAGTACTTC. V and J are TRBV28 and TRBJ2-7, with 7 bases fitting TRBD1. V dropped 5 bases and J dropped 1; count of bases not matched to a gene: 5. CDR3 length equals 14 residues. The germline gives CDR1 MDHEN, CDR2 SYDVKM.

The chain combines TRBV7-3 with TRBJ1-1; D remains ambiguous. This CDR3 has 13 residues. CDR1 and CDR2 from the germline V gene are SGHTA and FQGTGA. V lost 2 bases, J lost 4 bases, and 8 bases lay in between. CDR3 nucleotides: TGTGCCAGCAGCTTAGGCCAGACCACTGAAGCTTTCTTT. Amino acid sequence: CASSLGQTTEAFF.

The chain joins TRBV6-1 to TRBJ2-2, with D uncertain. Looked up from germline, CDR1 is MNHNS and CDR2 is SASEGT. Trimming left V 5 bases short and J 9 bases short, with 7 bases between. CDR3 length: 11 amino acids. The CDR3 region is CASSHPRELFF. Written as DNA, the CDR3 is TGTGCCAGCAGTCATCCGCGGGAGCTGTTTTTT.

V and J are TRBV30 and TRBJ2-1; perhaps TRBD1 as D (6 bases). Germline V lookup: CDR1 GTSNPN, CDR2 SVGIG (reference sequence). This CDR3 has 14 residues. V lost 4 bases and J lost 0, with 10 bases in between. CDR3 loop: CAWIRDISYNEQFF. In DNA, the CDR3 is TGTGCCTGGATCCGGGACATCTCCTACAATGAGCAGTTCTTC.

This chain links TRBV11-1 with TRBJ1-1; D possibly corresponds to TRBD1 (5 bases). This CDR3 spans 14 amino acids. Trimming pared 5 bases from V and 5 bases from J, leaving 15 bases between. Germline CDR1 is SGHAT and CDR2 is FQDESV (reference sequence). The CDR3 nucleotides read TGTGCCAGCAGCACCAGGGCGTCGAAGACTGAAGCTTTCTTT. Residues: CASSTRASKTEAFF.

The J gene is TRBJ1-6, the V gene TRBV5-5; no clear D gene. CDR1 SGHKS and CDR2 YYEKEE come from the germline V gene (reference sequence). CDR3 length: 13 residues. Trimming took off 4 bases at V and 7 bases at J, with 9 bases between the two ends. The CDR3 protein is CASSDGGNSPLHF. The CDR3 DNA reads TGTGCCAGCAGCGACGGTGGGAATTCACCCCTCCACTTT.

The chain recombines TRBV6-5 with TRBJ2-1; 12 bases match TRBD2. The junction had 6 bases not matched to a gene; V was cut back by 3 bases and J by 9 bases. CDR1 MNHEY and CDR2 SVGAGI come from the germline V gene. The CDR3 runs to 15 residues. The CDR3 loop is CASSYLAGGTSEQFF. In nucleotides, the CDR3 is TGTGCCAGCAGTTATCTAGCGGGGGGGACCTCTGAGCAGTTCTTC.

A few counts support this clone. The CDR3 region is CATLDREGEPQHF. CDR3 DNA sequence: TGTGCCACCCTAGACAGGGAAGGCGAGCCCCAGCATTTT. The chain carries TRBV19 and TRBJ1-5; 7 bases map to TRBD1. The V gene end was trimmed by 10 bases and the J gene end by 8 bases; junction bases not matched to a gene: 11. The CDR3 contains 13 residues. Germline CDR1 is LNHDA and CDR2 is SQIVND (reference sequence). Using reference TRBV19 and TRBJ1-5 for the parts outside the CDR3, the full variable domain is DGGITQSPKYLFRKEGQNVTLSCEQNLNHDAMYWYRQDPGQGLRLIYYSQIVNDFQKGDIAEGYSVSREKKESFPLTVTSAQKNPTAFYLCATLDREGEPQHFGDGTRLSIL.

The rearrangement uses TRBV19 and TRBJ1-5; D is unresolved. CDR3 length: 14 residues. The germline CDR1 and CDR2 sequences are LNHDA and SQIVND (reference sequence). Trimming left V 8 bases short and J 3 bases short, with 14 bases between. In DNA, the CDR3 is TGTGCCAGTTCCTTAGGCCAGAACAATCAGCCCCAGCATTTT. Protein: CASSLGQNNQPQHF. Using reference TRBV19 and TRBJ1-5 for the parts outside the CDR3, the full variable domain is DGGITQSPKYLFRKEGQNVTLSCEQNLNHDAMYWYRQDPGQGLRLIYYSQIVNDFQKGDIAEGYSVSREKKESFPLTVTSAQKNPTAFYLCASSLGQNNQPQHFGDGTRLSIL.

The genes are TRBV7-2 and TRBJ1-1; the match to TRBD1 covers 8 bases. The CDR3 sequence is 15 residues long. With 1 base clipped from V and 4 bases from J, the junction kept 5 bases outside the gene matches. Germline V gene data show CDR1 as SGHTA and CDR2 as FQGNSA. As DNA, the CDR3 is TGTGCCAGCAGCTTAGAGGCAGGGGGCTCCACTGAAGCTTTCTTT. It specifies CASSLEAGGSTEAFF. The variable domain in full, completed from reference TRBV7-2 and TRBJ1-1, reads GAGVSQSPSNKVTEKGKDVELRCDPISGHTALYWYRQSLGQGLEFLIYFQGNSAPDKSGLPSDRFSAERTGGSVSTLTIQRTQQEDSAVYLCASSLEAGGSTEAFFGQGTRLTVV.

The V call is TRBV4-3, the J call TRBJ2-3; TRBD2 matches at 12 bases. Germline CDR1 is LGHNA and CDR2 is YSLEER. The CDR3 consists of 18 residues. V trimming: 0 bases; J trimming: 2 bases; junction bases outside the gene matches: 6. The CDR3 nucleotides read TGCGCCAGCAGCCAAGATCTTGGACTAGCGGGGATCACAGATACGCAGTATTTT. Protein product: CASSQDLGLAGITDTQYF.

V and J are TRBV28 and TRBJ2-3; D is possibly TRBD2 (6 bases). From germline, CDR1 is MDHEN and CDR2 SYDVKM. Trimming pared 9 bases from V and 1 base from J, leaving 20 bases between. This CDR3 region has 16 residues. The CDR3 nucleotides are TGTGCCAGTACCCACGGGGGAACCCTTCGCACAGATACGCAGTATTTT. Its protein product is CASTHGGTLRTDTQYF. Together with reference TRBV28 and TRBJ2-3, the CDR3 gives the full variable domain: DVKVTQSSRYLVKRTGEKVFLECVQDMDHENMFWYRQDPGLGLRLIYFSYDVKMKEKGDIPEGYSVSREKKERFSLILESASTNQTSMYLCASTHGGTLRTDTQYFGPGTRLTVL.

To note about this clone: Other DNA sequences within the sample encode an identical CDR3. V gene TRBV19 combines with J gene TRBJ2-1; D might be TRBD1 (5 bases). Germline CDR1 and CDR2: LNHDA and SQIVND (reference sequence). The CDR3 covers 12 residues. V was trimmed by 3 bases and J by 9 bases, leaving 9 bases between them. The CDR3 here is CASSIRVGEQFF. CDR3 bases: TGTGCCAGTAGTATCAGGGTTGGTGAGCAGTTCTTC.

The sample holds a few counts of this clone. A read error may account for a junction end that differs from germline. V is TRBV5-1 and J is TRBJ2-1; 15 nucleotides agree with TRBD2. CDR1 and CDR2 (germline): SGHRS, YFSETQ. The CDR3 is made up of 15 amino acids. The CDR3 loop reads CASSSGTSGGNVQFF. The DNA of the CDR3 is TGCGCCAGCAGCTCCGGGACTAGCGGGGGGAATGTGCAGTTCTTC.

This chain joins TRBV4-2 and TRBJ2-3; no clear D. V was shortened by 1 base and J by 2 bases, with 7 bases between the two germline ends. The CDR3 extends over 14 amino acids. Germline values: CDR1 LGHNA, CDR2 YNFKEQ. The DNA for the CDR3 is TGTGCCAGCAGCCAAGTCGGCCCCACAGATACGCAGTATTTT. Translating gives CASSQVGPTDTQYF.

The chain recombines TRBV27 with TRBJ2-5, with a possible D match to TRBD1 (5 bases). The J call may be incorrect, as the DNA end agrees better with TRBJ2-7. This CDR3 is built from 14 residues. CDR1 and CDR2 (germline): MNHEY, SMNVEV (reference sequence). For the CDR3, the DNA is TGTGCCAGCAGGCGCCGCAGGGAAAAAGCCGAGCAGTACTTC. This sequence encodes CASRRRREKAEQYF.

The chain carries TRBV28 and TRBJ1-2; tentatively, D is TRBD1 (5 bases). The CDR3 consists of 13 residues. Germline V gene lookup returns CDR1 MDHEN and CDR2 SYDVKM. V dropped 5 bases and J dropped 2 bases, with 9 bases sitting between them. Written as DNA, the CDR3 is TGTGCCAGCAGTATACAGGCGAACTATGGCTACACCTTC. Translating it yields CASSIQANYGYTF.

This clone turned up a few times. This chain links TRBV9 with TRBJ2-1; D remains ambiguous. V gave up 2 bases and J gave up 1 base, with 13 bases separating them. CDR1 and CDR2 from the germline V gene are SGDLS and YYNGEE. The CDR3 is 16 residues long. The CDR3 spells CASSVSGSGSYNEQFF. DNA for the CDR3: TGTGCCAGCAGCGTTTCAGGTTCTGGGTCCTACAATGAGCAGTTCTTC.